One sample yielded the 27 T cell receptor beta chains listed below, sequenced in a study of shared clonotypes between healthy human individuals. The repertoire was sequenced with immunoSEQ multiplex PCR; TCRdb's copy has only in-frame clones and lacks some. The sample has around 1,900,000 clones; 80% to 95% are singletons. Naivety among CD8 cells was defined by CD45RO negativity and positive CCR7 selection, thereby excluding terminally differentiated effector memory CD45RA+ cells. The sequencing sample was made of naive CD8+ T cells from PBMCs. These receptors came from a man younger than 35 in good health. Some clones in this sample may be carry-over from other donors' samples.

The sample holds one count of this clone. The genes are TRBV7-9 and TRBJ2-3; the D is unclear. In germline, CDR1 is SEHNR, CDR2 FQNEAQ (reference sequence). V lost 4 bases and J lost 4, with 21 bases in between. The CDR3 covers 17 residues. CDR3 in amino acids: CASSSTRAERISDTQYF. CDR3 coding DNA: TGTGCCAGCAGCTCCACCCGTGCGGAACGGATTTCAGATACGCAGTATTTT.

The J gene is TRBJ2-7, the V gene TRBV9; 7 bases align to TRBD2. Looked up from germline, CDR1 is SGDLS and CDR2 is YYNGEE. CDR3 size: 14 residues. Losses at the gene ends were 0 bases for V and 3 bases for J; bases not matched to a gene: 3. The CDR3 DNA reads TGTGCCAGCAGCGTAGGGGACTATAACTACGAGCAGTACTTC. Amino acids: CASSVGDYNYEQYF.

The chain uses TRBV10-2 and TRBJ2-3, with 7 bases identical to TRBD2. Germline lookup yields CDR1 WSHSY and CDR2 SAAADI. This CDR3 contains 15 residues. V lost 6 bases, J lost 1 base, and 7 bases stayed unmatched. The CDR3 sequence: CASRQSSGRTDTQYF. CDR3 in DNA: TGCGCCAGCAGACAATCTAGCGGACGCACAGATACGCAGTATTTT.

The chain links TRBV27 to TRBJ2-1, with 7 bases fitting TRBD2. Germline values: CDR1 MNHEY, CDR2 SMNVEV (reference sequence). This CDR3 is 17 amino acids long. The junction had 14 bases not matched to a gene; V was cut back by 2 bases and J by 7 bases. The CDR3 here is CASSLRTLAGARNEQFF. The CDR3 DNA is TGTGCCAGCAGTTTACGCACCCTCGCGGGAGCTAGGAATGAGCAGTTCTTC.

The chain combines TRBV27 with TRBJ2-2, with D unclear. The CDR3 sequence is 15 residues long. V gave up 2 bases and J gave up 0 bases, with 7 bases separating them. CDR1 MNHEY and CDR2 SMNVEV come from the germline V gene (reference sequence). The CDR3 nucleotides are TGTGCCAGCAGTTTAGCCCTTGCGAACACCGGGGAGCTGTTTTTT. Residues: CASSLALANTGELFF.

The chain has TRBV2 and TRBJ2-5, with D possibly being TRBD1 (5 bases). Germline CDR1 and CDR2: SNHLY and FYNNEI. The CDR3 length is 16 residues. Between the trimmed V and J ends, which lost 6 bases and 5 bases, there was a span of 22 bases. CDR3 amino acids: CASRELRPAAGETQYF. DNA for the CDR3: TGTGCCAGCAGAGAACTGCGCCCCGCGGCAGGGGAGACCCAGTACTTC.

The count of this clone is one. The sample has other DNA sequences that encode this CDR3 too. The gene calls are TRBV5-4 and TRBJ2-7; D gene uncertain. Trimming shortened V by 0 bases and J by 3 bases, and 4 bases separated the two germline ends. The CDR3 length is 12 residues. Germline CDR1 reads SGHNT; CDR2 reads YYREEE (reference sequence). In DNA form, the CDR3 reads TGTGCCAGCAGCTTGGACGACTACGAGCAGTACTTC. As protein: CASSLDDYEQYF.

This sequence joins TRBV5-6 and TRBJ2-7; tentative D call: TRBD2 (6 bases). Germline-derived CDR1 and CDR2 are SGHDT and YYEEEE. V shed 7 bases and J shed 5 bases, with 16 bases lying between them. The CDR3 is 13 amino acids. The CDR3 sequence is CASGIGRSHEQYF. For the CDR3, the DNA is TGTGCCAGCGGGATCGGGAGATCCCACGAGCAGTACTTC.

This clone has more than one count but fewer than ten. V is TRBV25-1 and J is TRBJ2-2; no firm D call. Germline CDR1 is MGHDK and CDR2 is SYGVNS. V lost 6 bases and J lost 7, with 6 bases in between. The CDR3 is made up of 11 amino acids. CDR3 in amino acids: CASSLVGELFF. The CDR3, as DNA: TGTGCCAGCAGCCTCGTCGGGGAGCTGTTTTTT.

CDR3 loop: CASSFGTGLGEQYF. CDR3 in DNA: TGTGCCAGCAGCTTCGGGACAGGGTTAGGCGAGCAGTACTTC. The chain carries TRBV7-6 and TRBJ2-7; 9 bases line up with TRBD1. Unmatched junction bases numbered 6, after V lost 3 bases and J lost 6 bases. CDR1 SGHVS and CDR2 FNYEAQ come from the germline V gene. CDR3 length: 14 residues.

The CDR3 region is CASSRGGYYEQYF. CDR3 DNA: TGTGCCAGCTCGAGGGGGGGTTACTACGAGCAGTACTTC. The V call is TRBV7-9, the J call TRBJ2-7; tentative D call: TRBD2 (7 bases). Between the trimmed V and J ends, which lost 8 bases and 3 bases, there was a span of 14 bases. Per the germline V gene, CDR1 is SEHNR and CDR2 is FQNEAQ (reference sequence). The CDR3 spans 13 residues.

The chain carries TRBV27 and TRBJ2-7; D might be TRBD1 (6 bases). Between the trimmed V and J ends, which lost 0 bases and 2 bases, there was a span of 11 bases. The CDR3 runs 15 residues. Germline-derived CDR1 and CDR2 are MNHEY and SMNVEV (reference sequence). CDR3 in amino acids: CASSLSTGTPYEQYF. CDR3 DNA sequence: TGTGCCAGCAGTTTATCAACGGGGACACCCTACGAGCAGTACTTC.

This chain uses TRBV6-6 with TRBJ2-7; 8 positions agree with TRBD2. There are 12 residues in the CDR3. V lost 7 bases and J lost 5; bases outside the gene matches: 4. The germline CDR1 and CDR2 sequences are MNHNY and SVGAGI (reference sequence). The DNA of the CDR3 is TGTGCCAGCACCTCGGGGGGGAACGAGCAGTACTTC. Its protein is CASTSGGNEQYF.

This chain joins TRBV2 and TRBJ1-1; no clear D. This CDR3 spans 13 amino acids. The V gene lost 6 bases and the J gene lost 3 bases, with 11 bases spanning the gap. Germline loops: CDR1 SNHLY, CDR2 FYNNEI. CDR3 sequence reads: CASRRQWDTEAFF. In DNA, the CDR3 is TGTGCCAGCAGACGTCAGTGGGACACTGAAGCTTTCTTT.

The V gene is TRBV9, the J gene TRBJ1-3, with D uncertain. Deletions cut 7 bases from V and 0 bases from J, with 11 bases between. Germline CDR1 reads SGDLS; CDR2 reads YYNGEE. The length of the CDR3 is 14 residues. The CDR3 nucleotides read TGTGCCAGCGGGTTCGGTCACTCTGGAAACACCATATATTTT. Its translation: CASGFGHSGNTIYF.

This clone was seen just once. The chain has TRBV28 and TRBJ2-7; 12 bases line up with TRBD2. This CDR3 has 15 residues. With 6 bases clipped from V and 6 bases from J, the junction kept 9 bases outside the gene matches. Germline CDR1 and CDR2: MDHEN and SYDVKM. The CDR3 DNA sequence: TGTGCCAGCAGGCGAGGACTAGCGGGACTCAGCGAGCAGTACTTC. Its protein product is CASRRGLAGLSEQYF.

V is TRBV5-1 and J is TRBJ1-2, with 10 positions matching TRBD1. The CDR3 length is 17 residues. The germline V gene encodes CDR1 SGHRS and CDR2 YFSETQ. V gave up 3 bases and J gave up 0 bases; unmatched junction bases: 8. The DNA of the CDR3 is TGCGCCAGCAGCTCGTGGACAGGGGGGATAGCTAACTATGGCTACACCTTC. It yields the protein CASSSWTGGIANYGYTF.

The gene calls are TRBV30 and TRBJ2-3; D might be TRBD2 (6 bases). The V gene lost 5 bases and the J gene lost 6 bases, with 12 bases spanning the gap. Germline lookup yields CDR1 GTSNPN and CDR2 SVGIG (reference sequence). The CDR3 is made up of 12 amino acids. The CDR3 DNA reads TGTGCCTGGCGAATCCGGGGGGATACGCAGTATTTT. Translation gives CAWRIRGDTQYF.

This clone came up once. Other DNA sequences in this sample translate to the same CDR3. The J gene is TRBJ1-1, the V gene TRBV27; D is undetermined. V was shortened by 0 bases and J by 5 bases, with 7 bases between the two germline ends. Germline CDR1 MNHEY, CDR2 SMNVEV (reference sequence). The CDR3 contains 13 residues. The CDR3 region is CASSLSRRTEAFF. As DNA, the CDR3 is TGTGCCAGCAGTTTATCGAGACGGACTGAAGCTTTCTTT.

This clone came up a few times. This chain uses TRBV30 with TRBJ1-1; no clear D gene. The CDR3 runs to 12 residues. V shed 3 bases and J shed 1 base, with 6 bases lying between them. Germline V gene sequence: CDR1 GTSNPN, CDR2 SVGIG (reference sequence). Written as DNA, the CDR3 is TGTGCCTGGAGGGCAGGGAACACTGAAGCTTTCTTT. This gives the protein CAWRAGNTEAFF.

This clone occurred a few times. The CDR3 sequence: CASSAGLEYEQYF. The CDR3 nucleotides read TGTGCCAGTAGTGCGGGACTAGAGTACGAGCAGTACTTC. The rearrangement joins TRBV19 to TRBJ2-7; 8 nucleotides match TRBD2. The CDR3 totals 13 residues. CDR1 and CDR2 (germline): LNHDA, SQIVND (reference sequence). V gave up 5 bases and J gave up 4 bases; unmatched junction bases: 4.

The chain combines TRBV28 with TRBJ2-3; the D call may be TRBD1 or TRBD2 (5 bases each). Germline V gene lookup returns CDR1 MDHEN and CDR2 SYDVKM. The CDR3 contains 17 residues. Trimming pared 3 bases from V and 4 bases from J, leaving 20 bases between. The chain's CDR3 is CASSFRDARFSADTQYF. Here the CDR3 DNA reads TGTGCCAGCAGTTTTAGGGACGCCCGGTTCAGCGCAGATACGCAGTATTTT.

The chain combines TRBV27 with TRBJ2-5; TRBD2 matches 8 bases. Losses at the gene ends were 4 bases for V and 2 bases for J; bases not matched to a gene: 3. Germline values: CDR1 MNHEY, CDR2 SMNVEV (reference sequence). The CDR3 has 14 residues. In DNA, the CDR3 is TGTGCCAGCAGTTGGCGGGGGGCACAAGAGACCCAGTACTTC. It specifies CASSWRGAQETQYF.

V is TRBV9 and J is TRBJ2-3; possibly TRBD2 for D (7 bases). CDR1 and CDR2 (germline): SGDLS, YYNGEE. This CDR3 region has 15 residues. V was clipped by 7 bases and J by 0 bases, with 15 bases between them. The CDR3 DNA follows: TGTGCCAGCTCAAAAAGGGGGGGTAGCACAGATACGCAGTATTTT. This sequence encodes CASSKRGGSTDTQYF. Combining the CDR3 with reference TRBV9 and TRBJ2-3 gives the whole variable domain DSGVTQTPKHLITATGQRVTLRCSPRSGDLSVYWYQQSLDQGLQFLIQYYNGEERAKGNILERFSAQQFPDLHSELNLSSLELGDSALYFCASSKRGGSTDTQYFGPGTRLTVL.

The chain has TRBV7-6 and TRBJ2-3; TRBD1 is a possible D gene (6 bases). The CDR3 is 17 residues long. Germline V gene lookup returns CDR1 SGHVS and CDR2 FNYEAQ. The germline V and J ends were trimmed by 1 base and 0 bases, with 14 bases remaining between them. Written as DNA, the CDR3 is TGTGCCAGCAGCTTAGGCCCTCGGACAGAGAGCACAGATACGCAGTATTTT. Protein: CASSLGPRTESTDTQYF.

The rearrangement links TRBV27 to TRBJ1-1; a weak D match, TRBD1 (6 bases). This CDR3 is 13 amino acids long. The V and J ends lost 6 bases and 7 bases respectively, with 15 bases between them. From germline, CDR1 is MNHEY and CDR2 SMNVEV (reference sequence). In DNA, the CDR3 is TGTGCCAGCAGGCTCCCCGGACAGAATGAAGCTTTCTTT. Residues: CASRLPGQNEAFF.

The chain is built from TRBV5-1 and TRBJ1-2; possible D gene TRBD1, 5 bases. This CDR3 is 16 amino acids long. V lost 0 bases, J lost 5 bases, and 17 bases lay in between. Looked up from germline, CDR1 is SGHRS and CDR2 is YFSETQ. CDR3 protein: CASSLESGGGPYGYTF. The DNA for the CDR3 is TGCGCCAGCAGCTTGGAGTCGGGTGGGGGACCGTATGGCTACACCTTC. The whole variable domain, filled in from reference TRBV5-1 and TRBJ1-2, reads KAGVTQTPRYLIKTRGQQVTLSCSPISGHRSVSWYQQTPGQGLQFLFEYFSETQRNKGNFPGRFSGRQFSNSRSEMNVSTLELGDSALYLCASSLESGGGPYGYTFGSGTRLTVV.